This is a list of T cell receptor beta chains from one sample in a study of T cell responses to AZD1222 COVID-19 vaccine. TCRdb keeps only in-frame clones here, not all; method: immunoSEQ multiplex PCR. The repertoire holds under 170,000 clones, 94% seen once, with around 1.3% in the top ten. The source material was peripheral blood, sampled on day 0 of AZD1222 vaccination. The receptors were gathered from an adult in good health. CDR3s include the opening cysteine and the closing phenylalanine or tryptophan. D genes are given only for firm matches. Expanded clones are given a class, and other clones once, few, many or no size at all.

J gene: TRBJ2-5; V gene: TRBV4-1; clone size: -; D gene: -; CDR3 protein: CASSQDTGVQETQYF; CDR3 DNA: TGCGCCAGCAGCCAAGATACGGGGGTTCAAGAGACCCAGTACTTC
J gene: TRBJ2-2; V gene: TRBV6-5; clone size: once; D gene: -; CDR3 protein: CASRTIPHRAGELFF; CDR3 DNA: TGTGCCAGCAGAACAATACCCCACAGGGCGGGCGAGCTGTTTTTT
J gene: TRBJ2-5; V gene: TRBV10-3; clone size: -; D gene: -; CDR3 protein: CAISESGGETQYF; CDR3 DNA: TGTGCCATCAGTGAGTCAGGTGGAGAGACCCAGTACTTC
J gene: TRBJ2-5; V gene: TRBV28; clone size: -; D gene: TRBD1; CDR3 protein: CASSTGVQETQYF; CDR3 DNA: TGTGCCAGCTCGACAGGGGTACAAGAGACCCAGTACTTC
J gene: TRBJ1-5; V gene: TRBV3-1/TRBV3-2; clone size: few; D gene: -; CDR3 protein: CASSQGVGQPQHF; CDR3 DNA: TGTGCCAGCAGCCAAGGGGTAGGGCAGCCCCAGCATTTT
J gene: TRBJ2-6; V gene: TRBV12-3/TRBV12-4; clone size: once; D gene: -; CDR3 protein: CASSLAGANVLTF; CDR3 DNA: TGTGCCAGCAGTTTAGCGGGGGCCAACGTCCTGACTTTC
J gene: TRBJ1-4; V gene: TRBV6-5; clone size: -; D gene: TRBD1; CDR3 protein: CASSSAGTGGSEKLFF; CDR3 DNA: TGTGCCAGCAGTTCCGCCGGGACAGGGGGCTCTGAAAAACTGTTTTTT
J gene: TRBJ1-2; V gene: TRBV19; clone size: -; D gene: -; CDR3 protein: CASSMPGTVGGYTF; CDR3 DNA: TGTGCCAGTAGTATGCCGGGGACGGTTGGGGGCTACACCTTC
J gene: TRBJ1-2; V gene: TRBV29-1; clone size: few; D gene: -; CDR3 protein: CSAGGMVGDYGYTF; CDR3 DNA: TGCAGCGCCGGGGGAATGGTGGGAGACTATGGCTACACCTTC
J gene: TRBJ1-2; V gene: TRBV7-6; clone size: -; D gene: -; CDR3 protein: CASSFISAENYGYTF; CDR3 DNA: TGTGCCAGCAGCTTCATTTCAGCGGAGAACTATGGCTACACCTTC
J gene: TRBJ2-2; V gene: TRBV5-1; clone size: -; D gene: -; CDR3 protein: CASSFDGGYTGELFF; CDR3 DNA: TGCGCCAGCAGCTTCGACGGTGGTTACACCGGGGAGCTGTTTTTT
J gene: TRBJ1-5; V gene: TRBV20-1; clone size: -; D gene: -; CDR3 protein: CSASSGLGFPNQPQHF; CDR3 DNA: TGCAGTGCTAGTTCCGGGTTGGGGTTTCCAAATCAGCCCCAGCATTTT
J gene: TRBJ2-2; V gene: TRBV6-5; clone size: -; D gene: -; CDR3 protein: CASTPARELFF; CDR3 DNA: TGTGCCAGCACCCCCGCCCGGGAGCTGTTTTTT
J gene: TRBJ2-5; V gene: TRBV10-3; clone size: -; D gene: -; CDR3 protein: CAISETPRGGETQYF; CDR3 DNA: TGTGCCATCAGTGAAACCCCCAGGGGAGGAGAGACCCAGTACTTC
J gene: TRBJ1-5; V gene: TRBV24-1; clone size: -; D gene: -; CDR3 protein: CATSDLTGNQPQHF; CDR3 DNA: TGTGCCACCAGTGACCTCACAGGGAATCAGCCCCAGCATTTT
J gene: TRBJ1-6; V gene: TRBV15; clone size: -; D gene: TRBD1; CDR3 protein: CATSRARDSLGSPLHF; CDR3 DNA: TGTGCCACCAGCAGGGCCAGGGACAGTCTCGGTTCACCCCTCCACTTT
J gene: TRBJ2-6; V gene: TRBV5-4; clone size: -; D gene: -; CDR3 protein: CASSWGTTGSGANVLTF; CDR3 DNA: TGTGCCAGCAGCTGGGGGACCACAGGGTCTGGGGCCAACGTCCTGACTTTC
J gene: TRBJ2-3; V gene: TRBV11-3; clone size: -; D gene: -; CDR3 protein: CASSLRSTDTQYF; CDR3 DNA: TGTGCCAGCAGCCTTCGGAGCACAGATACGCAGTATTTT
J gene: TRBJ1-5; V gene: TRBV2; clone size: -; D gene: -; CDR3 protein: CASSNPGGAGQPQHF; CDR3 DNA: TGTGCCAGCAGTAACCCTGGGGGCGCCGGTCAGCCCCAGCATTTT
J gene: TRBJ1-3; V gene: TRBV4-2; clone size: -; D gene: -; CDR3 protein: CASSQEPQAFAGNTIYF; CDR3 DNA: TGTGCCAGCAGCCAAGAGCCACAGGCCTTCGCCGGAAACACCATATATTTT
J gene: TRBJ2-1; V gene: TRBV4-1; clone size: -; D gene: -; CDR3 protein: CASRGSSYNEQFF; CDR3 DNA: TGCGCCAGTCGGGGGAGCTCCTACAATGAGCAGTTCTTC
J gene: TRBJ1-5; V gene: TRBV6-5; clone size: -; D gene: TRBD1; CDR3 protein: CASRGDRGSNQPQHF; CDR3 DNA: TGTGCCAGCAGAGGTGACAGGGGGAGCAATCAGCCCCAGCATTTT
J gene: TRBJ1-5; V gene: TRBV7-9; clone size: once; D gene: TRBD1; CDR3 protein: CASSLQGAGQPQHF; CDR3 DNA: TGTGCCAGCAGTTTACAGGGGGCGGGTCAGCCCCAGCATTTT
J gene: TRBJ1-4; V gene: TRBV6-1; clone size: once; D gene: -; CDR3 protein: CASSEETSWDNEKLFF; CDR3 DNA: TGTGCCAGCAGTGAAGAGACGAGCTGGGACAATGAAAAACTGTTTTTT
J gene: TRBJ2-2; V gene: TRBV7-3; clone size: -; D gene: TRBD2; CDR3 protein: CASSLTISGRHTGELFF; CDR3 DNA: TGTGCCAGCAGCTTAACAATTAGCGGGAGGCACACCGGGGAGCTGTTTTTT
J gene: TRBJ2-2; V gene: TRBV12-3/TRBV12-4; clone size: -; D gene: -; CDR3 protein: CASSFGAWGELFF; CDR3 DNA: TGTGCCAGCAGTTTTGGGGCTTGGGGGGAGCTGTTTTTT
J gene: TRBJ1-5; V gene: TRBV3-1/TRBV3-2; clone size: -; D gene: -; CDR3 protein: CASSQGAGSAQHF; CDR3 DNA: TGTGCCAGCAGCCAAGGTGCCGGGTCGGCCCAGCATTTT
J gene: TRBJ1-4; V gene: TRBV28; clone size: -; D gene: -; CDR3 protein: CASSFAGVATNEKLFF; CDR3 DNA: TGTGCCAGCAGTTTCGCGGGGGTTGCAACTAATGAAAAACTGTTTTTT
J gene: TRBJ1-6; V gene: TRBV6-5; clone size: -; D gene: -; CDR3 protein: CASRVFYNSPLHF; CDR3 DNA: TGTGCCAGCAGGGTTTTCTATAATTCACCCCTCCACTTT
J gene: TRBJ2-1; V gene: TRBV28; clone size: -; D gene: -; CDR3 protein: CASSLSSGLGSTYNEQFF; CDR3 DNA: TGTGCCAGCAGTTTGAGTAGCGGCTTGGGATCAACCTACAATGAGCAGTTCTTC
J gene: TRBJ1-5; V gene: TRBV4-1; clone size: -; D gene: -; CDR3 protein: CASSQFGGNSNQPQHF; CDR3 DNA: TGCGCCAGCAGCCAATTTGGGGGCAACAGCAATCAGCCCCAGCATTTT
J gene: TRBJ1-2; V gene: TRBV3-1/TRBV3-2; clone size: -; D gene: -; CDR3 protein: CASSHGTPNYGYTF; CDR3 DNA: TGTGCCAGCAGCCATGGGACACCGAACTATGGCTACACCTTC
J gene: TRBJ1-5; V gene: TRBV7-2; clone size: -; D gene: -; CDR3 protein: CASSLDQPQHF; CDR3 DNA: TGTGCCAGCAGCTTAGATCAGCCCCAGCATTTT
J gene: TRBJ1-4; V gene: TRBV7-6; clone size: -; D gene: -; CDR3 protein: CASSLGLGRNEKLFF; CDR3 DNA: TGTGCCAGCAGCTTAGGGCTGGGACGGAATGAAAAACTGTTTTTT
J gene: TRBJ2-1; V gene: TRBV7-2; clone size: -; D gene: -; CDR3 protein: CASSSQSAVNEQFF; CDR3 DNA: TGTGCCAGCAGCTCCCAATCGGCGGTGAATGAGCAGTTCTTC
J gene: TRBJ1-1; V gene: TRBV5-1; clone size: -; D gene: -; CDR3 protein: CASSLLTGNTEAFF; CDR3 DNA: TGCGCCAGCAGCTTACTAACAGGGAACACTGAAGCTTTCTTT
J gene: TRBJ1-2; V gene: TRBV19; clone size: -; D gene: -; CDR3 protein: CASSIRDSSYGYTF; CDR3 DNA: TGTGCCAGTAGTATTCGTGACAGTTCCTATGGCTACACCTTC
J gene: TRBJ2-5; V gene: TRBV11-1; clone size: -; D gene: TRBD2; CDR3 protein: CASSRGTSGSRGSQYF; CDR3 DNA: TGTGCCAGCAGCCGTGGGACTAGCGGGAGCCGGGGGTCCCAGTACTTC
J gene: TRBJ1-1; V gene: TRBV5-1; clone size: -; D gene: -; CDR3 protein: CASRLPPGTEAFF; CDR3 DNA: TGCGCCAGCAGACTGCCCCCGGGCACTGAAGCTTTCTTT
J gene: TRBJ1-1; V gene: TRBV5-4; clone size: -; D gene: -; CDR3 protein: CASTRGAGMNTEAFF; CDR3 DNA: TGTGCCAGCACCCGGGGGGCTGGGATGAACACTGAAGCTTTCTTT
J gene: TRBJ1-1; V gene: TRBV6-2/TRBV6-3; clone size: -; D gene: -; CDR3 protein: CASSSGPYLNTEAFF; CDR3 DNA: TGTGCCAGCAGTTCCGGGCCCTACTTGAACACTGAAGCTTTCTTT
J gene: TRBJ1-3; V gene: TRBV29-1; clone size: -; D gene: -; CDR3 protein: CSGSSGNTIYF; CDR3 DNA: TGCAGCGGATCATCTGGAAACACCATATATTTT
J gene: TRBJ2-1; V gene: TRBV4-2; clone size: -; D gene: -; CDR3 protein: CASSQEMSSYNEQFF; CDR3 DNA: TGTGCCAGCAGCCAAGAGATGAGCTCCTACAATGAGCAGTTCTTC
J gene: TRBJ1-2; V gene: TRBV28; clone size: -; D gene: -; CDR3 protein: CASSLRGTANYGYTF; CDR3 DNA: TGTGCCAGCAGTTTACGGGGGACCGCTAACTATGGCTACACCTTC
J gene: TRBJ1-2; V gene: TRBV5-5; clone size: -; D gene: -; CDR3 protein: CASSSRVGYTF; CDR3 DNA: TGTGCCAGCAGCTCGCGGGTTGGCTACACCTTC
J gene: TRBJ1-4; V gene: TRBV30; clone size: -; D gene: -; CDR3 protein: CAWSPQGGWEEKLFF; CDR3 DNA: TGTGCCTGGAGTCCCCAGGGCGGTTGGGAAGAAAAACTGTTTTTT
J gene: TRBJ2-5; V gene: TRBV29-1; clone size: once; D gene: TRBD2; CDR3 protein: CSALTGGGETQYF; CDR3 DNA: TGCAGCGCTCTAACTGGGGGGGGAGAGACCCAGTACTTC
J gene: TRBJ2-3; V gene: TRBV7-8; clone size: -; D gene: -; CDR3 protein: CASSLALAGEVDTDTQYF; CDR3 DNA: TGTGCCAGCAGCTTAGCTTTGGCAGGGGAGGTGGATACAGATACGCAGTATTTT
J gene: TRBJ1-4; V gene: TRBV6-5; clone size: -; D gene: TRBD1; CDR3 protein: CASSRLTGDNEKLFF; CDR3 DNA: TGTGCCAGCAGTAGATTGACAGGGGACAATGAAAAACTGTTTTTT